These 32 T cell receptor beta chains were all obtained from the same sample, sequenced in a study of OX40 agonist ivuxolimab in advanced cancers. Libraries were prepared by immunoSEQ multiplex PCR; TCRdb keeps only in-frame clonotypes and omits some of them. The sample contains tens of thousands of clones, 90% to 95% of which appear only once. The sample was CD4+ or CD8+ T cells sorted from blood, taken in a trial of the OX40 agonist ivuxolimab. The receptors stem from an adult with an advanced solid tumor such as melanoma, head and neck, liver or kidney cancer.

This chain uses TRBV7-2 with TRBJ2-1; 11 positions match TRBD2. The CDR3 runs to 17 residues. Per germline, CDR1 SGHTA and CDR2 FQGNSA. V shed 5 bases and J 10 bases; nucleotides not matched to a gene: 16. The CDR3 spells CASSLRSGRAGKSEQFF. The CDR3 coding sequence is TGTGCCAGCAGCCTGCGTAGCGGGAGGGCCGGTAAATCAGAGCAGTTCTTC.

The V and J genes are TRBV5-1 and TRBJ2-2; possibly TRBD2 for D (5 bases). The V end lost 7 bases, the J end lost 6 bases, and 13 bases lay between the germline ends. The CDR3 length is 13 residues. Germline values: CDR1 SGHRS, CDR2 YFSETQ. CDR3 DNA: TGCGCCAGCTCCCCGGAGGTGGCCGGGGAGCTGTTTTTT. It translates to CASSPEVAGELFF.

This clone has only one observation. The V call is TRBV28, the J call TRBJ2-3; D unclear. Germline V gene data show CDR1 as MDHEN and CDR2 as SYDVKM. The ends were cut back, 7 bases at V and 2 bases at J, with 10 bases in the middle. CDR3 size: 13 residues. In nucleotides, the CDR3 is TGTGCCAGCACTCAGGTTAACACAGATACGCAGTATTTT. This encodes CASTQVNTDTQYF.

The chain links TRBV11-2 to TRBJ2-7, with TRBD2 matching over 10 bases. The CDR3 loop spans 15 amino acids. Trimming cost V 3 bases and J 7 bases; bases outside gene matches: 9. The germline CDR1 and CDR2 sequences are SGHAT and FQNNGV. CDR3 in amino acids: CASSFGLAASGEQYF. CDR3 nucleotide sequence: TGTGCCAGCAGCTTCGGACTAGCGGCGTCTGGGGAGCAGTACTTC.

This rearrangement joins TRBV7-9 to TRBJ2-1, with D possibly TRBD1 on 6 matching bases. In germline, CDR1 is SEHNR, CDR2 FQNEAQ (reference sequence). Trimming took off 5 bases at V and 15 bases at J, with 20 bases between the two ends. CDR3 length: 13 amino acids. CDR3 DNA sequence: TGTGCCAGCAGCCCGGACCCGGGACACCCGTGGTTCTTC. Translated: CASSPDPGHPWFF.

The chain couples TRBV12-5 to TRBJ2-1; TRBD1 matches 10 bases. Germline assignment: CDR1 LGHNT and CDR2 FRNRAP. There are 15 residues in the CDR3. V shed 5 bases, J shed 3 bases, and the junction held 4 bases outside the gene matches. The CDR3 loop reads CASGEGDRGYNEQFF. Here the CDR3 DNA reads TGTGCTAGTGGTGAGGGGGACAGGGGCTACAATGAGCAGTTCTTC.

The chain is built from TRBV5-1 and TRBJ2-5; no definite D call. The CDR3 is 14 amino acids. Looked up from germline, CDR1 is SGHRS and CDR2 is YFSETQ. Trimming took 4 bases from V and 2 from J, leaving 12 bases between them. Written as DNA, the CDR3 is TGCGCCAGCAGCCTATCCGGGTTTCAAGAGACCCAGTACTTC. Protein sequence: CASSLSGFQETQYF.

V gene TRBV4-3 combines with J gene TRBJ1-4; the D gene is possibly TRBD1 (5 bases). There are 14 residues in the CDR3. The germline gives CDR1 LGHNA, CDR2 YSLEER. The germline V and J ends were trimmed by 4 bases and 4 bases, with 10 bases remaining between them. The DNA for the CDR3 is TGCGCCAGCAGCCTAGACAGACTTAATGAAAAACTGTTTTTT. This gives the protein CASSLDRLNEKLFF.

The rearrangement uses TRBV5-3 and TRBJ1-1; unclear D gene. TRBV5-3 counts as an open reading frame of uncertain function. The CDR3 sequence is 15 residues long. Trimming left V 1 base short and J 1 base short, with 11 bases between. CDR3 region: CARSLCRPSNTEAFF. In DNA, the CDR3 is TGTGCCAGAAGCTTGTGCCGGCCTTCGAACACTGAAGCTTTCTTT.

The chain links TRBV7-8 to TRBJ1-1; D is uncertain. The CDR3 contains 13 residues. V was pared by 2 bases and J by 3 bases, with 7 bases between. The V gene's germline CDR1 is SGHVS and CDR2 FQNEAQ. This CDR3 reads CASSLIIDTEAFF. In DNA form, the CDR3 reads TGTGCCAGCAGCTTAATAATCGACACTGAAGCTTTCTTT. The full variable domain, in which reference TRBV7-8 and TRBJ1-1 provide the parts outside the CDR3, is GAGVSQSPRYKVAKRGQDVALRCDPISGHVSLFWYQQALGQGPEFLTYFQNEAQLDKSGLPSDRFFAERPEGSVSTLKIQRTQQEDSAVYLCASSLIIDTEAFFGQGTRLTVV.

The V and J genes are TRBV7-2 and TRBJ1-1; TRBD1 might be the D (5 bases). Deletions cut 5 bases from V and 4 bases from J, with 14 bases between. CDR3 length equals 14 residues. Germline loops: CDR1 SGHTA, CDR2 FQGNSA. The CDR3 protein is CASSTRRGFTEAFF. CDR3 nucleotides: TGTGCCAGCAGCACCCGACGGGGGTTCACTGAAGCTTTCTTT.

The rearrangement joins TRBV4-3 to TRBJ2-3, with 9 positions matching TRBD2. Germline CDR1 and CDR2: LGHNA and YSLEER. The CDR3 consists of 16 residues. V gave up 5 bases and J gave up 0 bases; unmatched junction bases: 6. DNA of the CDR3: TGCGCCAGCAGCGACCTAGCGGGAAAAAGCACAGATACGCAGTATTTT. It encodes CASSDLAGKSTDTQYF.

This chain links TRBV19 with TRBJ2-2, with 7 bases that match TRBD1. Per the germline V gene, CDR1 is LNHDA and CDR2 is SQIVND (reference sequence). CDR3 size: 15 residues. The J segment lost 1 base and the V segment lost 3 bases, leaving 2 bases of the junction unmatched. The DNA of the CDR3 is TGTGCCAGTAGTATGGGGGACAGGAACACCGGGGAGCTGTTTTTT. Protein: CASSMGDRNTGELFF.

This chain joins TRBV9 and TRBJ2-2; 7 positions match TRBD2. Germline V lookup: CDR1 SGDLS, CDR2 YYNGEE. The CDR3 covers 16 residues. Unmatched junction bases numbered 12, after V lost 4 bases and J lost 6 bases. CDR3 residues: CASSLLPREAAGELFF. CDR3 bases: TGTGCCAGCAGCCTTCTTCCCCGGGAGGCGGCCGGGGAGCTGTTTTTT. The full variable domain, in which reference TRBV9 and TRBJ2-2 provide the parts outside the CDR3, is DSGVTQTPKHLITATGQRVTLRCSPRSGDLSVYWYQQSLDQGLQFLIQYYNGEERAKGNILERFSAQQFPDLHSELNLSSLELGDSALYFCASSLLPREAAGELFFGEGSRLTVL.

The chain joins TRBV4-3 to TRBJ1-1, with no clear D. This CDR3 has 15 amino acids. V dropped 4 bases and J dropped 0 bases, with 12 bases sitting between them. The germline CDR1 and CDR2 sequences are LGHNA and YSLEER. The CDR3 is CASSPLVAMNTEAFF. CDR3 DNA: TGCGCCAGCAGCCCGCTTGTTGCCATGAACACTGAAGCTTTCTTT.

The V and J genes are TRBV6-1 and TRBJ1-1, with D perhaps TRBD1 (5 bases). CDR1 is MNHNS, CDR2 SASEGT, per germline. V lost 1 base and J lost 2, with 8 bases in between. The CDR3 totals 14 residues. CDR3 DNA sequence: TGTGCCAGCAGTGAAGTGAGGGGAAACACTGAAGCTTTCTTT. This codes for CASSEVRGNTEAFF.

For the CDR3, the DNA is TGTGCCAGCAGCAAATGGGCTGCTTGGGGGTTATATAATCAGCCCCAGCATTTT. Its protein product is CASSKWAAWGLYNQPQHF. The chain combines TRBV5-6 with TRBJ1-5; weak D call: TRBD1 (5 bases). Germline CDR1 is SGHDT and CDR2 is YYEEEE. Trimming removed 4 bases from V and 4 bases from J, with 24 bases in between. This CDR3 spans 18 amino acids. Variable domain in full (rest from reference TRBV5-6 and TRBJ1-5): DAGVTQSPTHLIKTRGQQVTLRCSPKSGHDTVSWYQQALGQGPQFIFQYYEEEERQRGNFPDRFSGHQFPNYSSELNVNALLLGDSALYLCASSKWAAWGLYNQPQHFGDGTRLSIL.

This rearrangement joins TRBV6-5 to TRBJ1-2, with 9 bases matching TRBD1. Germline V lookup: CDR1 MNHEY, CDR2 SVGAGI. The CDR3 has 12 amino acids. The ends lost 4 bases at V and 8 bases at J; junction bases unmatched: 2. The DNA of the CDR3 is TGTGCCAGCAGTTCACAGGGGGCCGGCTACACCTTC. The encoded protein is CASSSQGAGYTF.

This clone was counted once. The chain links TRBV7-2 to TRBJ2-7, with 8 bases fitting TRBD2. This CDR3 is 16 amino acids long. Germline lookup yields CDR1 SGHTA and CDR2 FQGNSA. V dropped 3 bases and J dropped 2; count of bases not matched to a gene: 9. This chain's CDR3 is CASSLVAGAGAYEQYF. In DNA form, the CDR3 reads TGTGCCAGCAGCTTGGTTGCCGGAGCGGGAGCCTACGAGCAGTACTTC.

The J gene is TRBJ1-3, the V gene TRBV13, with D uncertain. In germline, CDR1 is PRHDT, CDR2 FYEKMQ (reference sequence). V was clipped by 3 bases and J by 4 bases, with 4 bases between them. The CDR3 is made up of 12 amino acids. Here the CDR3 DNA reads TGTGCCAGCAGCTTTTCCGGAAACACCATATATTTT. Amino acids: CASSFSGNTIYF.

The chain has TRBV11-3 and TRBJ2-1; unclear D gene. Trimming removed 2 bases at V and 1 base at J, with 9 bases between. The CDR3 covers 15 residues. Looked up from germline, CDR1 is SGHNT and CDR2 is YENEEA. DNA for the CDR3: TGTGCCAGCAGCTTACGACCGAATTCCTACAATGAGCAGTTCTTC. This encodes CASSLRPNSYNEQFF.

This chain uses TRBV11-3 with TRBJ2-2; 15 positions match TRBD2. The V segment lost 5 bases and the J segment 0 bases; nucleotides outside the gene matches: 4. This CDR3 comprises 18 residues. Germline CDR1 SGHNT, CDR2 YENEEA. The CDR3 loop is CASSGLAGGTSNTGELFF. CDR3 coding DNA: TGTGCCAGCAGCGGACTAGCGGGAGGGACCTCGAACACCGGGGAGCTGTTTTTT.

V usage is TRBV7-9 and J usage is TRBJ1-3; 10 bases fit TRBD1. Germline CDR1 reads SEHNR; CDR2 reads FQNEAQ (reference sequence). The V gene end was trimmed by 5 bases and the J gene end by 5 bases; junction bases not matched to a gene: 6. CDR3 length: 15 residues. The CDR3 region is CASSVGQGVRNTIYF. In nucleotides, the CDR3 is TGTGCCAGCAGCGTCGGACAGGGGGTCAGAAACACCATATATTTT.

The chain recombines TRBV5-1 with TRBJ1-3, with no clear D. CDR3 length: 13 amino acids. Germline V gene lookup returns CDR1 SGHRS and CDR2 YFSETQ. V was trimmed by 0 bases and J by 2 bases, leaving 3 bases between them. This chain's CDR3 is CASSLGPGNTIYF. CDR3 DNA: TGCGCCAGCAGCTTGGGGCCTGGAAACACCATATATTTT.

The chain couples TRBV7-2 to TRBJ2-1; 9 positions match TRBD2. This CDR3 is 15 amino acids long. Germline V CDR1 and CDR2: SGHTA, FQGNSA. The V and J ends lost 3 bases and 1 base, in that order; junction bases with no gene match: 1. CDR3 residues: CASSLGLASYNEQFF. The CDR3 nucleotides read TGTGCCAGCAGCTTGGGACTAGCATCCTACAATGAGCAGTTCTTC. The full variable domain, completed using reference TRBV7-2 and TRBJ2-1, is GAGVSQSPSNKVTEKGKDVELRCDPISGHTALYWYRQSLGQGLEFLIYFQGNSAPDKSGLPSDRFSAERTGGSVSTLTIQRTQQEDSAVYLCASSLGLASYNEQFFGPGTRLTVL.

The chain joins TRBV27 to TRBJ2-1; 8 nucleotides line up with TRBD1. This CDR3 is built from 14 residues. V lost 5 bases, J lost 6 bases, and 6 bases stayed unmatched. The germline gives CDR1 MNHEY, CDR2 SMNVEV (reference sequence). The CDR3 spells CASSPYTGGNEQFF. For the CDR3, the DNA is TGTGCCAGCAGTCCTTATACAGGGGGCAATGAGCAGTTCTTC.

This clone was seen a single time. The CDR3, as DNA: TGTGCCAGCAGCAAAGTCAGGGAAGGGAAGGGGACGCTACCGAGGGAGAATCAGCCCCAGCATTTT. Its translation is CASSKVREGKGTLPRENQPQHF. The chain recombines TRBV21-1 with TRBJ1-5. TRBV21-1 is listed as a pseudogene. The length of the CDR3 is 22 residues.

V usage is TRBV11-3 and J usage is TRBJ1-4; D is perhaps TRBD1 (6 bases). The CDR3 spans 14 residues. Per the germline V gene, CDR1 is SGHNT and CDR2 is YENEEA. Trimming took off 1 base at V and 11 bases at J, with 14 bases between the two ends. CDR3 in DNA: TGTGCCAGCAGCTTAGCGCACAGGGAGGCGAAACTGTTTTTT. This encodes CASSLAHREAKLFF. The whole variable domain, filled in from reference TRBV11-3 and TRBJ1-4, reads EAGVVQSPRYKIIEKKQPVAFWCNPISGHNTLYWYLQNLGQGPELLIRYENEEAVDDSQLPKDRFSAERLKGVDSTLKIQPAELGDSAVYLCASSLAHREAKLFFGSGTQLSVL.

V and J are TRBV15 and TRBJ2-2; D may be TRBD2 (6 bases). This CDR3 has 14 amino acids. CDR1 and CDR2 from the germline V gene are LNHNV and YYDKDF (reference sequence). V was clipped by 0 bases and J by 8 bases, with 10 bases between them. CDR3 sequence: CATSRDPGGGELFF. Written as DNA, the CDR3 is TGTGCCACCAGCAGAGATCCCGGGGGAGGGGAGCTGTTTTTT.

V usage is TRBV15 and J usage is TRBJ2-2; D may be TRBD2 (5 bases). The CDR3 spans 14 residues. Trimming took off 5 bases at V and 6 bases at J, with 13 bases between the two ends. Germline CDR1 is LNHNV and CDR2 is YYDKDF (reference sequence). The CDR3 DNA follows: TGTGCCACCAGCGCCCCCCGCGGGTCCGGGGAGCTGTTTTTT. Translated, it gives CATSAPRGSGELFF.

This CDR3 reads CASSQVPGLVWETQYF. The CDR3 bases are TGCGCCAGCAGCCAAGTCCCTGGGCTAGTTTGGGAGACCCAGTACTTC. The rearrangement joins TRBV4-3 to TRBJ2-5, with D unclear. Germline-derived CDR1 and CDR2 are LGHNA and YSLEER. V was shortened by 1 base and J by 5 bases, with 17 bases between the two germline ends. The CDR3 loop spans 16 amino acids.

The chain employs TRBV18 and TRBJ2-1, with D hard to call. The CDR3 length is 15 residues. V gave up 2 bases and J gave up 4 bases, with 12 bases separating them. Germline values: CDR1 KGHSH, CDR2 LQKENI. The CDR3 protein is CASSPNAHQYNEQFF. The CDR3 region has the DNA TGTGCCAGCTCACCAAACGCTCACCAATACAATGAGCAGTTCTTC.